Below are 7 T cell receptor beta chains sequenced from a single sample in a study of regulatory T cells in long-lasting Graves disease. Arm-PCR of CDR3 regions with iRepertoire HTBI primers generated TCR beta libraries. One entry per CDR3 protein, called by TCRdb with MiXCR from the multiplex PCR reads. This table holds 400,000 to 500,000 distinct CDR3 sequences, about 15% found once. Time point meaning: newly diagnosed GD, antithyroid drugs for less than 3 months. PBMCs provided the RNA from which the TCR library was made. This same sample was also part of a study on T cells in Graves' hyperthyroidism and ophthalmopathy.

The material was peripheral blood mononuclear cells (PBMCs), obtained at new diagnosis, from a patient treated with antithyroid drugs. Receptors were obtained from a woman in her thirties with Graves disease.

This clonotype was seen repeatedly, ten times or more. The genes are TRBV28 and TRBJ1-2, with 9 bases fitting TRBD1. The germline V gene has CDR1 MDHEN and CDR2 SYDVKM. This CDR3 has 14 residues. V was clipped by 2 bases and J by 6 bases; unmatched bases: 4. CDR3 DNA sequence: TGTGCCAGCAGTTTACAGGGACAGGGAAATGGCTACACCTTC. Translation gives CASSLQGQGNGYTF.

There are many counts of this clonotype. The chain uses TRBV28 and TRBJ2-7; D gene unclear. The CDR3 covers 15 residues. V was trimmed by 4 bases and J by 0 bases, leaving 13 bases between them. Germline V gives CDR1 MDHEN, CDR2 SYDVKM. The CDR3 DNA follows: TGTGCCAGCAGTTCCCTCTATCGTATCTCCTACGAGCAGTACTTC. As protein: CASSSLYRISYEQYF.

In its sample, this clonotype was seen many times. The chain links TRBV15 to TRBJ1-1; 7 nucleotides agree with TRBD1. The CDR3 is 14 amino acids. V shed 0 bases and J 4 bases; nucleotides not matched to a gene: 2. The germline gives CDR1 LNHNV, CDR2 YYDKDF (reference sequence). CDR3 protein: CATSREGGLTEAFF. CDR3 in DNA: TGTGCCACCAGCAGAGAAGGGGGCCTCACTGAAGCTTTCTTT.

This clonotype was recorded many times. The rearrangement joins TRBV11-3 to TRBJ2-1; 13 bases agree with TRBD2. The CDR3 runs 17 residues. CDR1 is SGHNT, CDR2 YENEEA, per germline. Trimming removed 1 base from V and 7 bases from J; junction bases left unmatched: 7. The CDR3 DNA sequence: TGTGCCAGCAGCTTAGGAGGCTGGACTAGCGGGAGAAATGAGCAGTTCTTC. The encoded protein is CASSLGGWTSGRNEQFF.

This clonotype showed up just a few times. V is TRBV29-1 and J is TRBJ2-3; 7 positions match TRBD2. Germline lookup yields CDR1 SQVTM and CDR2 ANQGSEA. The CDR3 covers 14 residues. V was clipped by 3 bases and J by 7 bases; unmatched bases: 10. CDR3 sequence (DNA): TGCAGCGTTGATCCCTCGGGACTATCAAATACGCAGTATTTT. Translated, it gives CSVDPSGLSNTQYF.

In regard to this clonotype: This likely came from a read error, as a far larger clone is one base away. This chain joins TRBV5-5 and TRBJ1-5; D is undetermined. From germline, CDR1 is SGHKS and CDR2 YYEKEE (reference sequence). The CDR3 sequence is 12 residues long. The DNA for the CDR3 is TGTGCCAGCAGCTTTGGTAATCAGTCCCAGCATTTT. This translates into CASSFGNQSQHF.

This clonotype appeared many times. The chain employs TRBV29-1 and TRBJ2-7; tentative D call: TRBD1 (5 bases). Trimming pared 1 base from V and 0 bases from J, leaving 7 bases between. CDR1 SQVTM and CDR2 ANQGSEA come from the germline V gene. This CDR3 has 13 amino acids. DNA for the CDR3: TGCAGCGTTGAAGTGGACAACTCCTACGAGCAGTACTTC. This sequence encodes CSVEVDNSYEQYF.